Below are 26 T cell receptor beta chains sequenced from a single sample in a study of post-analysis software for immune sequencing data. Sequencing libraries made from TCR beta cDNA carried unique molecular identifiers. TCRdb re-derived calls from the PCR reads in MiXCR, one entry per CDR3 protein. The table lists roughly 570,000 distinct CDR3 sequences, 30% to 40% of them singletons. For these receptors, no antigen is known. Study findings and constraints: Roughly five TRBV segments were significantly more frequent in patients than in controls. TRBV5-6, TRBV5-1 and TRBV20-1 were among these segments.

Specimen: blood. These receptors were obtained from a girl aged 2-17 years with multiple sclerosis.

The chain links TRBV2 to TRBJ1-1, with D tentatively TRBD1 (6 bases). The CDR3 covers 14 residues. Germline-derived CDR1 and CDR2 are SNHLY and FYNNEI. Trimming took 7 bases from V and 6 from J, leaving 18 bases between them. CDR3 amino acids: CASKGGGSEAEAFF. CDR3 DNA sequence: TGTGCCAGCAAGGGGGGGGGCTCGGAAGCTGAAGCTTTCTTT.

This chain uses TRBV19 with TRBJ1-4; no clear D gene. Between the trimmed V and J ends, which lost 10 bases and 8 bases, there was a span of 8 bases. The length of the CDR3 is 10 residues. CDR1 and CDR2 (germline): LNHDA, SQIVND (reference sequence). CDR3 loop: CANQTEKLFF. CDR3 nucleotide sequence: TGTGCCAACCAGACGGAAAAACTGTTTTTT.

This clonotype appeared a few times. The chain recombines TRBV5-5 with TRBJ1-5; 8 nucleotides agree with TRBD1. Trimming at V came to 4 bases and at J to 3 bases, leaving 6 bases not matched to a gene. This CDR3 spans 15 amino acids. In germline, CDR1 is SGHKS, CDR2 YYEKEE (reference sequence). CDR3 sequence: CASSRTGSYNQPQHF. In DNA form, the CDR3 reads TGTGCCAGCAGCCGGACAGGGAGCTACAATCAGCCCCAGCATTTT. The full variable domain, its missing parts supplied by reference TRBV5-5 and TRBJ1-5, is DAGVTQSPTHLIKTRGQQVTLRCSPISGHKSVSWYQQVLGQGPQFIFQYYEKEERGRGNFPDRFSARQFPNYSSELNVNALLLGDSALYLCASSRTGSYNQPQHFGDGTRLSIL.

This chain joins TRBV11-2 and TRBJ2-5, with 9 nucleotides matching TRBD1. The J call may be wrong; the DNA end is better matched by TRBJ2-7. This CDR3 is built from 15 residues. The germline CDR1 and CDR2 sequences are SGHAT and FQNNGV. CDR3 protein: CASSLRGTGTNEQYF. In DNA, the CDR3 is TGTGCCAGCAGCTTAAGGGGGACAGGGACAAACGAGCAGTACTTC.

The chain is built from TRBV18 and TRBJ2-6; 7 bases align to TRBD2. The CDR3 runs 15 residues. CDR1 KGHSH and CDR2 LQKENI come from the germline V gene. V lost 10 bases to trimming and J lost 1 base; unmatched junction nucleotides: 7. The CDR3 nucleotides are TGTGCCACAGCTAGCGGATTATCTGGGGCCAACGTCCTGACTTTC. This gives the protein CATASGLSGANVLTF.

J is TRBJ1-2 and V is TRBV4-1; possible D gene TRBD1, 5 bases. Germline CDR1 MGHRA, CDR2 YSYEKL. The CDR3 loop spans 15 amino acids. V lost 0 bases to trimming and J lost 2 bases, with 10 bases between them. CDR3 nucleotide sequence: TGCGCCAGCAGCCAAGACCCCGGGGCCAACTATGGCTACACCTTC. Translation gives CASSQDPGANYGYTF.

The chain links TRBV10-3 to TRBJ2-2; 12 bases line up with TRBD2. This CDR3 region has 17 residues. The germline CDR1 and CDR2 sequences are ENHRY and SYGVKD. V shed 2 bases, J shed 1 base, and the junction held 2 bases outside the gene matches. The CDR3 nucleotides are TGTGCCATCAGTGAGAGACTAGCGGGGGTGAACACCGGGGAGCTGTTTTTT. This gives the protein CAISERLAGVNTGELFF.

This clonotype was counted ten times or more. J is TRBJ2-5 and V is TRBV7-8; D gene uncertain. CDR3 size: 11 residues. Germline CDR1 and CDR2: SGHVS and FQNEAQ. Trimming pared 3 bases from V and 6 bases from J, leaving 5 bases between. Here the CDR3 reads CASSFGKTQYF. The CDR3 DNA reads as TGTGCCAGCAGCTTCGGAAAGACCCAGTACTTC.

The sample holds a few counts of this clonotype. The V gene is TRBV11-2, the J gene TRBJ2-1; a possible D gene is TRBD2 (5 bases). Per the germline V gene, CDR1 is SGHAT and CDR2 is FQNNGV. This CDR3 region has 17 residues. With 4 bases removed from V and 5 bases from J, the gap between germline ends came to 21 bases. CDR3 sequence (DNA): TGTGCCAGCAGCTCCGCCGGGCTGTCTCGGGGAAACAATGAGCAGTTCTTC. This sequence encodes CASSSAGLSRGNNEQFF.

This clonotype was detected only once. This clone may be a read error of a much larger clone one base away. The J gene is TRBJ2-1, the V gene TRBV4-1; D gene unclear. V lost 0 bases and J 0 bases, leaving 6 bases between the germline ends. Germline V gene lookup returns CDR1 MGHRA and CDR2 YSYEKL. CDR3 length: 15 residues. In nucleotides, the CDR3 is TGCGCCAGCAGCCAAGAATCAGGCTCCTACAATGAGCAGTTCTTC. Its translation is CASSQESGSYNEQFF.

This sequence joins TRBV20-1 and TRBJ1-2; tentative D call: TRBD1 (6 bases). Germline V gene lookup returns CDR1 DFQATT and CDR2 SNEGSKA (reference sequence). V was clipped by 4 bases and J by 2 bases, with 11 bases between them. The CDR3 contains 13 residues. CDR3 sequence (DNA): TGCAGTGCTAAGGGGGTTATGAACTATGGCTACACCTTC. This sequence encodes CSAKGVMNYGYTF.

The chain couples TRBV15 to TRBJ1-2; D not certain. This CDR3 contains 15 residues. Germline lookup yields CDR1 LNHNV and CDR2 YYDKDF (reference sequence). V was clipped by 5 bases and J by 3 bases, with 16 bases between them. CDR3 bases: TGTGCCACCAGCGCCAGGTTGGACGGATACTATGGCTACACCTTC. It yields the protein CATSARLDGYYGYTF.

This clonotype was observed a handful of times. V is TRBV5-1 and J is TRBJ2-3; D uncertain. Germline V CDR1 and CDR2: SGHRS, YFSETQ. The CDR3 sequence is 15 residues long. Trimming removed 0 bases from V and 1 base from J, with 9 bases in between. As DNA, the CDR3 is TGCGCCAGCAGCTTGGGCCCACTCGGCACAGATACGCAGTATTTT. Its protein product is CASSLGPLGTDTQYF.

The chain has TRBV4-1 and TRBJ1-1; 8 bases are shared with TRBD1. Trimming at V came to 7 bases and at J to 11 bases, leaving 24 bases not matched to a gene. This CDR3 has 17 residues. Germline CDR1 reads MGHRA; CDR2 reads YSYEKL. For the CDR3, the DNA is TGCGCCAGCACTTATAAAGCCGAGATCGGGGACAGGATTCGGGCTTTCTTT. It codes for CASTYKAEIGDRIRAFF.

This clonotype was detected only a few times. This chain uses TRBV6-6 with TRBJ2-3; 10 bases agree with TRBD2. The J segment lost 3 bases and the V segment lost 10 bases, leaving 13 bases of the junction unmatched. In germline, CDR1 is MNHNY, CDR2 SVGAGI (reference sequence). The CDR3 spans 16 residues. The CDR3 sequence: CATSVLLAGGTDTQYF. In DNA form, the CDR3 reads TGTGCCACATCGGTCCTTTTAGCGGGGGGTACAGATACGCAGTATTTT.

This clonotype came up a few times. The rearrangement links TRBV9 to TRBJ1-6; possibly TRBD1 for D (5 bases). CDR1 SGDLS and CDR2 YYNGEE come from the germline V gene. The CDR3 extends over 15 amino acids. V dropped 0 bases and J dropped 5 bases, with 9 bases sitting between them. The CDR3 DNA reads TGTGCCAGCAGCGTAGTGCGGGACCATAATTCACCCCTCCACTTT. Translating gives CASSVVRDHNSPLHF.

The chain combines TRBV7-9 with TRBJ2-1; 14 nucleotides agree with TRBD2. Germline CDR1 SEHNR, CDR2 FQNEAQ (reference sequence). Trimming cost V 4 bases and J 3 bases; bases outside gene matches: 2. The CDR3 is 16 amino acids. CDR3 DNA: TGTGCCAGCAGCTCGGGACTAGCGGGGGTCTACAATGAGCAGTTCTTC. Its translation is CASSSGLAGVYNEQFF.

This clonotype was counted between two and nine times. V usage is TRBV4-2 and J usage is TRBJ2-5; TRBD1 matches 7 bases. V dropped 2 bases and J dropped 0; count of bases not matched to a gene: 6. Germline-derived CDR1 and CDR2 are LGHNA and YNFKEQ. This CDR3 spans 16 amino acids. The CDR3 sequence: CASSQHTGTDQETQYF. The CDR3 DNA reads TGTGCCAGCAGCCAACATACCGGGACAGACCAAGAGACCCAGTACTTC.

This clonotype was found a few times. The V and J genes are TRBV10-3 and TRBJ2-3, with D possibly called TRBD1 or TRBD2 (5 bases each). V was pared by 5 bases and J by 6 bases, with 9 bases between. This CDR3 is 12 amino acids long. The germline CDR1 and CDR2 sequences are ENHRY and SYGVKD. As DNA, the CDR3 is TGTGCCATCAGTTGGGGACCGGATACGCAGTATTTT. Amino acids: CAISWGPDTQYF.

The V call is TRBV7-2, the J call TRBJ2-1; D assignment may be TRBD1 or TRBD2 (5 bases each). Trimming took off 5 bases at V and 13 bases at J, with 15 bases between the two ends. Germline V gene data show CDR1 as SGHTA and CDR2 as FQGNSA. CDR3 size: 12 residues. The CDR3 reads CASSGDGETQFF. CDR3 nucleotides: TGTGCCAGCAGCGGGGACGGGGAGACCCAGTTCTTC. Based on the CDR3 plus reference TRBV7-2 and TRBJ2-1, the full variable domain is GAGVSQSPSNKVTEKGKDVELRCDPISGHTALYWYRQSLGQGLEFLIYFQGNSAPDKSGLPSDRFSAERTGGSVSTLTIQRTQQEDSAVYLCASSGDGETQFFGPGTRLTVL.

There are a few counts of this clonotype. The chain recombines TRBV20-1 with TRBJ2-3; D possibly corresponds to TRBD2 (6 bases). The CDR3 spans 15 residues. The germline gives CDR1 DFQATT, CDR2 SNEGSKA (reference sequence). Trimming cost V 1 base and J 0 bases, with 11 bases left between them. The CDR3 coding sequence is TGCAGTGCTAGAGGGCTAGCGTTAAGCACAGATACGCAGTATTTT. This sequence encodes CSARGLALSTDTQYF.

The genes are TRBV20-1 and TRBJ1-2, with TRBD1 as a possible D gene (5 bases). Germline loops: CDR1 DFQATT, CDR2 SNEGSKA (reference sequence). CDR3 length: 12 residues. The germline V and J ends were trimmed by 5 bases and 3 bases, with 10 bases remaining between them. Here the CDR3 reads CSAWGGDYGYTF. The CDR3 DNA sequence: TGCAGTGCTTGGGGGGGTGACTATGGCTACACCTTC.

The rearrangement joins TRBV20-1 to TRBJ1-4, with D possibly matching TRBD1 (6 bases). Germline CDR1 is DFQATT and CDR2 is SNEGSKA (reference sequence). This CDR3 spans 13 amino acids. V was trimmed by 3 bases and J by 7 bases, leaving 12 bases between them. In nucleotides, the CDR3 is TGCAGTGCTAGGTCTAGGGGGGGTGAAAAACTGTTTTTT. Translating gives CSARSRGGEKLFF.

This clonotype was counted only a few times. The chain recombines TRBV9 with TRBJ1-2, with D tentatively TRBD1 (6 bases). Trimming cost V 2 bases and J 7 bases, with 12 bases left between them. Germline CDR1 reads SGDLS; CDR2 reads YYNGEE. This CDR3 region has 13 residues. The CDR3 spells CASSVQEGVGYTF. The CDR3 DNA reads TGTGCCAGCAGCGTCCAAGAGGGGGTTGGCTACACCTTC.

There are a few counts of this clonotype. CDR3 protein: CASRILRRGVAQYF. The CDR3 DNA is TGTGCCAGCAGGATACTACGTCGGGGCGTGGCCCAGTACTTC. The V gene is TRBV25-1, the J gene TRBJ2-5; D might be TRBD1 or TRBD2, each matching 5 bases. Trimming removed 6 bases at V and 9 bases at J, with 20 bases between. The CDR3 extends over 14 amino acids. Germline assignment: CDR1 MGHDK and CDR2 SYGVNS.

The chain employs TRBV6-1 and TRBJ2-5; D gene unclear. CDR3 length: 13 amino acids. V was shortened by 6 bases and J by 1 base, with 9 bases between the two germline ends. CDR1 is MNHNS, CDR2 SASEGT, per germline. This CDR3 is CASRYSTQETQYF. For the CDR3, the DNA is TGTGCCAGCAGATACAGTACCCAAGAGACCCAGTACTTC.